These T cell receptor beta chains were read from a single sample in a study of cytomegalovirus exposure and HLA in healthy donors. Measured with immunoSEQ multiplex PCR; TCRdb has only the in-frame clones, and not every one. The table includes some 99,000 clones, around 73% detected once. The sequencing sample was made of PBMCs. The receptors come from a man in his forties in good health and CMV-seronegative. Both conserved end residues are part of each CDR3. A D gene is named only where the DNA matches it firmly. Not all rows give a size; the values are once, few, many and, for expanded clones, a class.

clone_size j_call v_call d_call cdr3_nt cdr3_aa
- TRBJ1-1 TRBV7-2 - TGTGCCAGCAGCTTACCGGGATCGAACACTGAAGCTTTCTTT CASSLPGSNTEAFF
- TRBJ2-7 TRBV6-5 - TGTGCCAGCAGGGACTGGCTTGGAGGCGAGCAGTACTTC CASRDWLGGEQYF
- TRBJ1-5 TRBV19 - TGTGCCAGTAGACTGGGCAATCAGCCCCAGCATTTT CASRLGNQPQHF
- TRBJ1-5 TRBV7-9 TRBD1 TGTGCCAGCAGCTTCGACAGGGGAATCCAGCCCCAGCATTTT CASSFDRGIQPQHF
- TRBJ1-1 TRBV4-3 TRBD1 TGCGCCAGCAGCCAAGTAAGCGACAGGGTCAATTGGATGAACACTGAAGCTTTCTTT CASSQVSDRVNWMNTEAFF
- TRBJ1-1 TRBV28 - TGTGCCAGCAGTACGGGGGGAAGGGTTACTGAAGCTTTCTTT CASSTGGRVTEAFF
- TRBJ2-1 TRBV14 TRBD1 TGTGCCAGCAGTGTTGCAGGGACAGGGGAGCAGTTCTTC CASSVAGTGEQFF
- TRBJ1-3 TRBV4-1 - TGCGCCAGCAGCCAAGCTATCGGTCCTGGAAACACCATATATTTT CASSQAIGPGNTIYF
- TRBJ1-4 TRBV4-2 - TGTGCCAGCGGCCCTTCCGGCGGTACTAATGAAAAACTGTTTTTT CASGPSGGTNEKLFF
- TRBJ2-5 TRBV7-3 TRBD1 TGTGCCAGCAGCCCAACTGGGACAGCGGTGGAGACCCAGTACTTC CASSPTGTAVETQYF
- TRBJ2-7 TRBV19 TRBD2 TGTGCCAGTAGTATCCGACTAGCGGGGGGATACGAGCAGTACTTC CASSIRLAGGYEQYF
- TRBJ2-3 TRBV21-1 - TGTGCCAGCAGCATTGACAGGGGGCGTAGCACAGATACGCAGTATTTT CASSIDRGRSTDTQYF
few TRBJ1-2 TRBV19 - TGTGCCAGTAAGGAGTCGGGAGACTATGGCTACACCTTC CASKESGDYGYTF
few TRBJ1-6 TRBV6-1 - TGTGCCAGCAGTCTCAAGAGCTCCTATAATTCACCCCTCCACTTT CASSLKSSYNSPLHF